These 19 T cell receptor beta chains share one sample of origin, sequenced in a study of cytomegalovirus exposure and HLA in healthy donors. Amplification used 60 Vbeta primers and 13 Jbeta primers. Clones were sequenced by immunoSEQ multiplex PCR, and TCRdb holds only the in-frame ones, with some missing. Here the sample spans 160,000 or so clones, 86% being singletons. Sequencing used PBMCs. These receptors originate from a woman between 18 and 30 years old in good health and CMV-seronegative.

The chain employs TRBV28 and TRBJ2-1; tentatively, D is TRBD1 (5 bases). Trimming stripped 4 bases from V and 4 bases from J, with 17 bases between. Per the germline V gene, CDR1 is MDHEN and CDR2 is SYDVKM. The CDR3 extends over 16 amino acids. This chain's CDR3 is CASSSLGAVRYNEQFF. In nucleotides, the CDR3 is TGTGCCAGCAGTTCTCTAGGGGCAGTCAGATACAATGAGCAGTTCTTC.

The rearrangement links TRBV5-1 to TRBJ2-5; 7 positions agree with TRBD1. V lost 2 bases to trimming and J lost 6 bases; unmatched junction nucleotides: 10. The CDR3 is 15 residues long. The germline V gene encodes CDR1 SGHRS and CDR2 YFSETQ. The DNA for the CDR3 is TGCGCCAGCAGCTTCGGGACAGCCGAAGGGAAGACCCAGTACTTC. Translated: CASSFGTAEGKTQYF.

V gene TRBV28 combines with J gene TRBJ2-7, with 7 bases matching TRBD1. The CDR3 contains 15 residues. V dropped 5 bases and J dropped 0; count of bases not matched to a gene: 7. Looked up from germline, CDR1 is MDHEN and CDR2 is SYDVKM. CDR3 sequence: CASSMGQPSSYEQYF. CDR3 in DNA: TGTGCCAGCAGTATGGGACAGCCGAGCTCCTACGAGCAGTACTTC.

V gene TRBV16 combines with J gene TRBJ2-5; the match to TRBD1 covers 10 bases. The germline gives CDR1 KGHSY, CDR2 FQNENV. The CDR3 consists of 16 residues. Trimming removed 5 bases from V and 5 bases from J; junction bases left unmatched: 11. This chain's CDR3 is CASSGQDRGSTETQYF. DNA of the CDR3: TGTGCCAGCAGCGGCCAGGACAGGGGGTCAACGGAGACCCAGTACTTC.

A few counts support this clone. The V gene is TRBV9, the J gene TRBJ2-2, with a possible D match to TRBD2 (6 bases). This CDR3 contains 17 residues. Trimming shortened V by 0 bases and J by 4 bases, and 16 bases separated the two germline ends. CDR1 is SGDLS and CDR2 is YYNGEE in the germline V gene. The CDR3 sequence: CASSVARRDFGTGELFF. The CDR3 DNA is TGTGCCAGCAGCGTAGCTCGGAGGGACTTCGGCACCGGGGAGCTGTTTTTT.

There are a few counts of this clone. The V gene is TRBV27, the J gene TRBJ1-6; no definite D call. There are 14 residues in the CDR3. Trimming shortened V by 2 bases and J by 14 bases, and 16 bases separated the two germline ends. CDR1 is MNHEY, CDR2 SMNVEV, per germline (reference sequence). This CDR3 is CASSLNSFAYALHF. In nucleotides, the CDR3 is TGTGCCAGCAGTTTAAATAGCTTTGCGTATGCCCTCCACTTT.

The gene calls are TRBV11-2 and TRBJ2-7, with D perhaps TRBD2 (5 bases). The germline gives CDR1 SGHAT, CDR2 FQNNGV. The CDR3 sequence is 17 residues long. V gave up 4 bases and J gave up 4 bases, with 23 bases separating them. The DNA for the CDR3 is TGTGCCAGCAGCTCCTTGATTGCTAGCCGGGCGATGTACGAGCAGTACTTC. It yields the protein CASSSLIASRAMYEQYF.

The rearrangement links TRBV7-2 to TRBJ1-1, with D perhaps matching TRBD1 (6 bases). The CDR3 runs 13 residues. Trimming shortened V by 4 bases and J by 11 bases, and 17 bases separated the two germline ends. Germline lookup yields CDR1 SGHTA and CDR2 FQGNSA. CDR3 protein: CASSSRDIRSAFF. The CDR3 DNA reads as TGTGCCAGCAGCTCCCGGGACATCAGGTCCGCTTTCTTT.

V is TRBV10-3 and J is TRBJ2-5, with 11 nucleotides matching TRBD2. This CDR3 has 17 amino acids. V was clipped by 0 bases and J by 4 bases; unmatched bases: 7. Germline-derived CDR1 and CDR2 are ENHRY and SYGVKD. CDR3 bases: TGTGCCATCAGTGAGTCGAGTAGCGGGGGGGCCGCAGAGACCCAGTACTTC. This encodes CAISESSSGGAAETQYF.

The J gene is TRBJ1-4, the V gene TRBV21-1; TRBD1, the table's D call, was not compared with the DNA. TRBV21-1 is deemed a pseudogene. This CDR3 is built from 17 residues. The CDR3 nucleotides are TGTGCCAGCAGTAGGACAGGGGGCGCGAGGGGAGAAAAAAAACTGTTTTTT. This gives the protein CASSRTGGARGEKKLFF.

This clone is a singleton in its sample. The CDR3 DNA is TGTGCCAGCAGGATCACAGGATCCGGGGCCAACGTCCTGACTTTC. Translated: CASRITGSGANVLTF. This chain uses TRBV28 with TRBJ2-6; a possible D gene is TRBD1 (5 bases). Germline-derived CDR1 and CDR2 are MDHEN and SYDVKM. V gave up 6 bases and J gave up 4 bases, with 13 bases separating them. This CDR3 comprises 15 residues.

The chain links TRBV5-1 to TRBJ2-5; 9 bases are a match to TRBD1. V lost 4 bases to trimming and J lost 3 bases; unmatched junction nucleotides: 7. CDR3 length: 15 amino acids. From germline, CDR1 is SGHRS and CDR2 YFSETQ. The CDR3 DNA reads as TGCGCCAGCAGCACGACTAGGACAGGGGAAGAGACCCAGTACTTC. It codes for CASSTTRTGEETQYF.

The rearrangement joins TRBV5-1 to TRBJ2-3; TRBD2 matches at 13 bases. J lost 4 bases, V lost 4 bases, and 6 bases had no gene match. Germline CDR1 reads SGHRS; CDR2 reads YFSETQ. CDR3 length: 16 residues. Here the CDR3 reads CASSDGLAGVADTQYF. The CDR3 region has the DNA TGCGCCAGCAGCGATGGACTAGCGGGGGTTGCAGATACGCAGTATTTT.

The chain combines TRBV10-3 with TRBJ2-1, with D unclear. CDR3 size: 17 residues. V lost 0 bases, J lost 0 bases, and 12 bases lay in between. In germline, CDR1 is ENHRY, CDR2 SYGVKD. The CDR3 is CAISESPTFSSYNEQFF. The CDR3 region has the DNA TGTGCCATCAGTGAGTCACCCACATTCAGCTCCTACAATGAGCAGTTCTTC.

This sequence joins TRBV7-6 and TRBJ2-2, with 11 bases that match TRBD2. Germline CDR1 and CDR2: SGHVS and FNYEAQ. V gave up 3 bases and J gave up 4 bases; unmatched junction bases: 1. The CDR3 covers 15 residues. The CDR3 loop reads CASSFSGGATGELFF. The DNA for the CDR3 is TGTGCCAGCAGCTTTAGCGGGGGGGCCACCGGGGAGCTGTTTTTT.

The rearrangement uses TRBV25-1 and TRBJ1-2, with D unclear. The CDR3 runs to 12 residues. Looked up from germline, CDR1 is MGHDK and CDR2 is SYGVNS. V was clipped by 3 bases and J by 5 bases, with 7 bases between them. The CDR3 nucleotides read TGTGCCAGCAGTGAGCAGTCTTATGGCTACACCTTC. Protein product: CASSEQSYGYTF.

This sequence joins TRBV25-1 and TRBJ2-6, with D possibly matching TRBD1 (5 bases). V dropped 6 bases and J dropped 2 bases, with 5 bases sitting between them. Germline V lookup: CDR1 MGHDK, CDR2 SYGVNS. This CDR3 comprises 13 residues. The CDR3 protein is CASRGPGANVLTF. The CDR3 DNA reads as TGTGCCAGCAGGGGGCCTGGGGCCAACGTCCTGACTTTC.

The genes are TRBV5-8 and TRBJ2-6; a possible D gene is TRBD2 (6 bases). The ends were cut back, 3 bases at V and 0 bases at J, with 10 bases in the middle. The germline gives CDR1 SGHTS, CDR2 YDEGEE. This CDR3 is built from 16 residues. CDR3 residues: CASSSGRGSGANVLTF. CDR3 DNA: TGTGCCAGCAGCTCGGGGCGGGGCTCTGGGGCCAACGTCCTGACTTTC.

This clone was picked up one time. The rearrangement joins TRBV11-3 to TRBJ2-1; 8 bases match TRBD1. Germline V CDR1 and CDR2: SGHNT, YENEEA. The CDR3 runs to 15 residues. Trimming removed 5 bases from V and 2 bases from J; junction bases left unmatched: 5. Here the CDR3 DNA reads TGTGCCAGCAGCCGGGGACAGGCCGCCTACAATGAGCAGTTCTTC. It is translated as CASSRGQAAYNEQFF.